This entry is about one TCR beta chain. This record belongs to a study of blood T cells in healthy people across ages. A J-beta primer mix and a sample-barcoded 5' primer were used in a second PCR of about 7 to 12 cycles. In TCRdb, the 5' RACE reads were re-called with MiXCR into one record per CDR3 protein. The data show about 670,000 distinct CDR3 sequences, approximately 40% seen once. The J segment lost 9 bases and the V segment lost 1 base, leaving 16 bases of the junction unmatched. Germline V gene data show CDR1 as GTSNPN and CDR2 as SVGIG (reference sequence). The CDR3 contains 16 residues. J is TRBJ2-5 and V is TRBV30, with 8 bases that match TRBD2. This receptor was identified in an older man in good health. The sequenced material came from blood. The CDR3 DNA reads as TGTGCCTGGAGTGATATACTAGCGGCCGCCCCAAGGGCCCAGTACTTC. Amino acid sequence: CAWSDILAAAPRAQYF.